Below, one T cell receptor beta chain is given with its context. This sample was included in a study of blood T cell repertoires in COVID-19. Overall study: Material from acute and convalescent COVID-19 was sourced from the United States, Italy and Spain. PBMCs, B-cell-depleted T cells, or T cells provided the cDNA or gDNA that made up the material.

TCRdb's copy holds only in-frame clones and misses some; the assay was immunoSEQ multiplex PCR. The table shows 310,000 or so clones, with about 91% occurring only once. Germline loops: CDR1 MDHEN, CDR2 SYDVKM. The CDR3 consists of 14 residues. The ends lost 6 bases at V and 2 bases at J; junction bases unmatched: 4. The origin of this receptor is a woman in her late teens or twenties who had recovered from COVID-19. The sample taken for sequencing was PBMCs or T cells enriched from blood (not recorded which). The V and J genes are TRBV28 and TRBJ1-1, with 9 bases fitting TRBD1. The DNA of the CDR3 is TGTGCCAGCAGGCGGGACAGGGCTAACACTGAAGCTTTCTTT. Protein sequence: CASRRDRANTEAFF.